This T cell receptor beta chain was captured in a study of cytomegalovirus exposure and HLA in healthy donors. Whole-study results and caveats: Reportedly, TCR beta sequences accurately predicted HLA-A and HLA-B alleles in most subjects. Published work reported that the classifier diagnosed cytomegalovirus status with high specificity and sensitivity.

Amplification used 60 Vbeta primers and 13 Jbeta primers. Assay used: immunoSEQ multiplex PCR; TCRdb lists only in-frame clones, some missing. The profile shows around 99,000 clones, over 65% of them singletons. Germline values: CDR1 MDHEN, CDR2 SYDVKM. This CDR3 has 15 residues. Trimming took 1 base from V and 3 from J; bases not matched to a gene: 3. This cohort consisted of healthy bone marrow donors. Note on this clone: Its specificity is unknown.

The receptor's source is a man in his forties or fifties in good health and CMV-seronegative. Sequencing was carried out using PBMCs. The chain has TRBV28 and TRBJ2-5, with 9 bases fitting TRBD2. Here the CDR3 reads CASSLYSGRKETQYF. For the CDR3, the DNA is TGTGCCAGCAGTTTATATAGCGGGAGAAAAGAGACCCAGTACTTC.